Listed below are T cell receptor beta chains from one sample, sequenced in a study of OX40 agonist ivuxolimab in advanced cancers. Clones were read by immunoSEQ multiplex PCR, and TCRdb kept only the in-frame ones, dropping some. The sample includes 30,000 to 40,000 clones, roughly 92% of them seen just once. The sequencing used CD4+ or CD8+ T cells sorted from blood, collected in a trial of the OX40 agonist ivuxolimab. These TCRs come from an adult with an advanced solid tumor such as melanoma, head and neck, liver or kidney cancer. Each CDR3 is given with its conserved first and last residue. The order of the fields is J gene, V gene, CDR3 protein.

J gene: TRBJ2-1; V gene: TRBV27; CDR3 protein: CASSLSSYNEQFF
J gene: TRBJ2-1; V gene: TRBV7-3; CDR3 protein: CASSLQGSGSYNEQFF
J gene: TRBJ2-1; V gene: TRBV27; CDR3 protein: CASSHLTSGENEQFF
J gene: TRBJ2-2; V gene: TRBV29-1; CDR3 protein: CSVDPGRSTGELFF
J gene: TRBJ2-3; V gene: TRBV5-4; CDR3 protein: CASRGGLAGGPTDTQYF
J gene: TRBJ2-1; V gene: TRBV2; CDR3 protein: CASSGIAGLYNEQFF
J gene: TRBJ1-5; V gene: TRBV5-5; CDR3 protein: CASSLGGFDQPQHF
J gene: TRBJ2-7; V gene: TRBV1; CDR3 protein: CTSSQALDTVYEQYF
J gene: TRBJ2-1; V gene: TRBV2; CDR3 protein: CASISSSYNEQFF
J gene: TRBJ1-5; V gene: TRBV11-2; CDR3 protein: CASSSSGGRDQPQHF
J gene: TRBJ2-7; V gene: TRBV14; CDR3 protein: CASSQTDFYEQYF
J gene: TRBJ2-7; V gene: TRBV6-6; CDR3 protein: CASSAAVGGGDEQYF
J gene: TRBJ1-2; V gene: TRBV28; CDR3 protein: CASSLGRGDYGYTF
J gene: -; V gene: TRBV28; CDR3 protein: CASSPLGGLIYEQYF
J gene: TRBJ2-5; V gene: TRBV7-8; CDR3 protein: CASSLVPRGEETQYF
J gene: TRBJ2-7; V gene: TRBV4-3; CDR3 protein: CASSLPTGNSYEQYF
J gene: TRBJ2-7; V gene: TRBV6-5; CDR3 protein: CASRRDYEQYF
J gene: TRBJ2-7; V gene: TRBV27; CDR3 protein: CATLPGTGGYEQYF
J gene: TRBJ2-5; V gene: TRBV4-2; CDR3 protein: CASSQEGREGYETQYF
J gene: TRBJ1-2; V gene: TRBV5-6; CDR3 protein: CASSSTPGGYTF
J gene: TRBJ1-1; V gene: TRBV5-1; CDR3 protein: CASSLAPAGPPFF
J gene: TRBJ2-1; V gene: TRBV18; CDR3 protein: CASSPGPQGANEQFF
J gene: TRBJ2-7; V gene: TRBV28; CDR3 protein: CASSSTGLEQYF
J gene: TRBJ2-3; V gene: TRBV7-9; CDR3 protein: CASSSVSLAGDTQYF
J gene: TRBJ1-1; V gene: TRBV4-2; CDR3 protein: CASSQDRYTEAFF
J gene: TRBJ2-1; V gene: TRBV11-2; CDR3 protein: CASSFGADSYNEQFF
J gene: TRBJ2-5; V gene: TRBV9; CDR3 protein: CASSVAGTSGETQYF
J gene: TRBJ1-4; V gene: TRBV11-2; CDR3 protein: CASSTYQSQGFRANEKLFF
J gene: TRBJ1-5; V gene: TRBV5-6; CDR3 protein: CASSFGAGNQPQHF
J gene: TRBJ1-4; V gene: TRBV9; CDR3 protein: CASSDGVDEKLFF
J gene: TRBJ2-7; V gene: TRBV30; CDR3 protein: CAWSVGVYEQYF
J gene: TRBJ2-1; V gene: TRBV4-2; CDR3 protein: CASSLTPYGANEQFF
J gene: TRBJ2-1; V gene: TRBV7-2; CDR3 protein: CASSRAGYYNEQFF
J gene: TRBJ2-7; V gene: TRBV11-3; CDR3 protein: CASTGDDDEQYF
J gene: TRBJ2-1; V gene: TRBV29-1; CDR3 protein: CSAGDSNEQFF
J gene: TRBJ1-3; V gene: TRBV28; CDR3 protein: CASSPSWGASGNTIYF
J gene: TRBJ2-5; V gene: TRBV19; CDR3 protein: CACSWGAGTQETQYF
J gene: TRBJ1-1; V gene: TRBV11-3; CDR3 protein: CASSLSWSEAFF
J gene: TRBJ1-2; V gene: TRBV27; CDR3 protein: CASSFNSLYGYTF
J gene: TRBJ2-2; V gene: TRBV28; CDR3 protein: CASSPHGGTGELFF
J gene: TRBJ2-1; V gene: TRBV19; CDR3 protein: CASRTTGSYNEQFF
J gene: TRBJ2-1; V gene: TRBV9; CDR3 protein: CASSGGLEAYNEQFF